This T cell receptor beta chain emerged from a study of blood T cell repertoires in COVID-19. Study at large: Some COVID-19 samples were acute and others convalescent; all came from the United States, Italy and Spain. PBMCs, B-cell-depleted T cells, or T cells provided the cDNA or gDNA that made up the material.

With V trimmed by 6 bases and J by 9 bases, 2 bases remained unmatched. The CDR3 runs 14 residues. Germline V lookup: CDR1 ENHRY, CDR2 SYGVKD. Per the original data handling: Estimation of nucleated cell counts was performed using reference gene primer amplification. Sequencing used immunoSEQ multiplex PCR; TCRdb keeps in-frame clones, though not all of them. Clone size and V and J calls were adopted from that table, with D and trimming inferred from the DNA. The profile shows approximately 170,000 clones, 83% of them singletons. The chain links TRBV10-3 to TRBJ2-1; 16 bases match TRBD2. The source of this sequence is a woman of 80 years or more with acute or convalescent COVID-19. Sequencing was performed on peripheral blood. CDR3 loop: CAIRGLAGGTEQFF. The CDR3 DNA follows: TGTGCCATCAGGGGACTAGCGGGAGGGACTGAGCAGTTCTTC.